The clone carrying this T cell receptor beta chain occurred a few times. This entry belongs to a study of blood T cell repertoires in COVID-19. Repertoires were generated with immunoSEQ multiplex PCR, while TCRdb's copy carries only in-frame clones and drops some. Found here are 140,000 to 150,000 clones, more than 80% of them singletons; the top ten hold under 15%. This CDR3 is 15 amino acids long. V dropped 0 bases and J dropped 6; count of bases not matched to a gene: 5. Germline V lookup: CDR1 SGHDT, CDR2 YYEEEE. This chain joins TRBV5-6 and TRBJ1-5; 8 positions match TRBD1. This TCR derives from a man aged 18 to 30 with COVID-19, enrolled during active disease. What was sequenced was peripheral blood. The CDR3 protein is CASSLGTGSIQPQHF. Here the CDR3 DNA reads TGTGCCAGCAGCTTGGGGACAGGGTCCATTCAGCCCCAGCATTTT.